A selection of T cell receptor beta chains follows, all from one sample in a study of metastatic and nonmetastatic thyroid tumors. TCRdb reanalyzed the PCR reads with MiXCR. Among about 5,000 clones listed, roughly a third were seen once. Material for sequencing was tumor tissue. Source of these receptors: a male donor with papillary thyroid cancer or a benign thyroid nodule (not recorded which). Some clones in this sample may be carry-over from other donors' samples. Both conserved end residues are trimmed from each CDR3.

V gene	J gene	CDR3 protein
TRBV29-1	TRBJ2-2	SVESGQGLTGELF
TRBV5-1	TRBJ1-1	ASSLASGGALNTEAF
TRBV12-3/TRBV12-4	TRBJ2-1	ASSLGLAVLYNEQF
TRBV5-1	TRBJ2-2	ASSLGLAGNTGELF
TRBV27	TRBJ2-7	ASRVWSNSGTEQY
TRBV4-1	TRBJ1-6	ASSQDRGGLRGNSPLH
TRBV7-2	TRBJ1-1	ASSQQGWGNTEAF
TRBV3-1	TRBJ2-1	ASSSLAGGRNEQF
TRBV10-2	TRBJ2-7	ASRPGLVTYEQY
TRBV5-1	TRBJ2-1	ASSERADSYNEQF
TRBV6-5	TRBJ1-6	ASSYRGRYSPLH
TRBV29-1	TRBJ2-5	SAAGLAGQETQY
TRBV10-2	TRBJ2-1	ASSIAGGPDNEQF
TRBV11-3	TRBJ2-6	ASSQGDSGANVLT
TRBV20-1	TRBJ1-5	SAIDRAFNQPQH
TRBV19	TRBJ2-7	ASMDRDSYEQY
TRBV6-8	TRBJ2-7	ASNLPGQFFTNHYEQY
TRBV6-2/TRBV6-3	TRBJ2-5	ASRDPRWTQY
TRBV6-5	TRBJ1-1	ASSYSMGQRHEAF
TRBV10-3	TRBJ1-2	ATKAPGPRDYGYT
TRBV7-2	TRBJ2-5	ASSPPPRAETQY
TRBV6-9	TRBJ2-7	ASSYLGTSYEQY
TRBV7-2	TRBJ1-1	ASSIDGLNTEAF
TRBV19	TRBJ2-1	ASNAGVWDEQF
TRBV30	TRBJ2-7	AWSVYSYEQY
TRBV5-1	TRBJ2-2	ASSWDAGTGELF
TRBV20-1	TRBJ1-5	SARPWEEYSNQPQH
TRBV6-1	TRBJ1-2	ASSGRGGYT
TRBV7-8	TRBJ1-2	ASSSLGPDYGYT
TRBV20-1	TRBJ1-6	SASRTGTGGYNSPLH
TRBV12-3/TRBV12-4	TRBJ1-2	ASSIAGPFYGYT
TRBV20-1	TRBJ1-1	SARDSGGMHTEAF
TRBV6-1	TRBJ1-2	ASSPMGSRVNGYT
TRBV6-1	TRBJ1-1	ASSDGTVNTEAF
TRBV19	TRBJ1-5	ASKGTYSNQPQH
TRBV28	TRBJ1-6	ASSSWTDYNSPLH
TRBV12-3/TRBV12-4	TRBJ1-1	ASSVRRFEAF